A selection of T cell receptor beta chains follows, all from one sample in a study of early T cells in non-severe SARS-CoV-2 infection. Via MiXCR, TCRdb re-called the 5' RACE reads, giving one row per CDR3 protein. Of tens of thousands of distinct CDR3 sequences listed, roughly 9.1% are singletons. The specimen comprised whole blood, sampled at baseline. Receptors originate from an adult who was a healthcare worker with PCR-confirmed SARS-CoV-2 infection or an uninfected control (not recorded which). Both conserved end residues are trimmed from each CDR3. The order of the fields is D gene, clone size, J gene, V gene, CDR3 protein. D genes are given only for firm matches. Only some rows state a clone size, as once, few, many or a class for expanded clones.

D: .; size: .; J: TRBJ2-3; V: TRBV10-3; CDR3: AITPDGVGTDTQY
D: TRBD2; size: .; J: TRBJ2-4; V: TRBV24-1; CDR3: ATSDGTSVGKAKNIQY
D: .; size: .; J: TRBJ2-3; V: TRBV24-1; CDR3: ATSGGVTPSTDTQY
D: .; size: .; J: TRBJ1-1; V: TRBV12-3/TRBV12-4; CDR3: ASSFGGGLNTEAF
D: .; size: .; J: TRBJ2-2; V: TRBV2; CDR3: ASNLGGAGTGELF
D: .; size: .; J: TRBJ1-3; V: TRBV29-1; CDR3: SVLTVRGSFNSGNTIY
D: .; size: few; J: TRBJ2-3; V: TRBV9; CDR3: ASSVDGATDTQY
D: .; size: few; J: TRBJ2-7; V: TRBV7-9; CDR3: ASSLERSNEQY
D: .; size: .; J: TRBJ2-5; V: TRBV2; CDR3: ASSDVVDTLSRETQY
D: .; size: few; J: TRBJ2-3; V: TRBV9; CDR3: ASSDEITDTQY
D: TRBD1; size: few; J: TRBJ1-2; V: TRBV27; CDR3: ASSSTGRGYGYT
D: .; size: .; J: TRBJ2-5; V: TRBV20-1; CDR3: SAFSFRGLGETQY
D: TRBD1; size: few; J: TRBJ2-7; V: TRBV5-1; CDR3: ASSPTPGQQGEQY
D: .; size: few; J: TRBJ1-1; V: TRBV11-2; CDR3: ASSLTSGGRGTEAF
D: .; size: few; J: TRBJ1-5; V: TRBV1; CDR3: TSSQDPQRHQPQH
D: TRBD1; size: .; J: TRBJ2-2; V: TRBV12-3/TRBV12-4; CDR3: ASSFGTGRQNTGELF
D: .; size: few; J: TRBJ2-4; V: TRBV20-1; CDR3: SARDNVGQSLLNIQY
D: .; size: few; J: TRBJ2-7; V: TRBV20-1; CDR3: SARDPPQGLGYEQY
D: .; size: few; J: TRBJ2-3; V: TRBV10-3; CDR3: AVKRETSTDTQY
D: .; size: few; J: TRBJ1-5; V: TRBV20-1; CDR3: SASQRINQPQH
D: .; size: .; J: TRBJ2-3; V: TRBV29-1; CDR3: SVLSTDTQY
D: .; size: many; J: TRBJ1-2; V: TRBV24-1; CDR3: ATSEGGQVYGYT
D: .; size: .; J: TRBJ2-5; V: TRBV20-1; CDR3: SATDGTDWRSQETQY
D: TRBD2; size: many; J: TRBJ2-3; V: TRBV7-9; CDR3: ASSFNSGGPTDTQY
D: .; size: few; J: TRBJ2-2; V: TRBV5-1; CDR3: ASSLGAGRGTGELF
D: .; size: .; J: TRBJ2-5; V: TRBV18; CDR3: ASSPGLETQY
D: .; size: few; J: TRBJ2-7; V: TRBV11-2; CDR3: ASSLGHSPSYEQY
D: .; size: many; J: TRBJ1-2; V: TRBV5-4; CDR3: ASSEGQNYGYT
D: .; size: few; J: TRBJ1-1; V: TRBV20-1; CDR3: SASRRRNTEAF
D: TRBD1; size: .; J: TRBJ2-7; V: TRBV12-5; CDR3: ASGFPDRDYEQY
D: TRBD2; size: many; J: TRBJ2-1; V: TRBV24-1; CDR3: ATSDTSGGSYNEQF
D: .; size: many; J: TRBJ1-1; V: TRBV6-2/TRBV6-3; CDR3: ASSYWGSTEAF
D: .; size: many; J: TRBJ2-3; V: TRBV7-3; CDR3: ASSQNGGLPDTQY
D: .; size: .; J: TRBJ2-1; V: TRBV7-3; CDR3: ASSSMGETYNEQF
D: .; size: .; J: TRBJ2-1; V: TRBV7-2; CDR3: ASSLALNMFYEQF
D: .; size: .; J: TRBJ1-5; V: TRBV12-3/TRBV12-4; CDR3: ASSEINQPQH
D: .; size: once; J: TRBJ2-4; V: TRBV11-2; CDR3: ASSLDAGYIQY
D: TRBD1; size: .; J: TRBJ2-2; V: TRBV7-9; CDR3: ASTPPRTGDEQSVALLPGELF
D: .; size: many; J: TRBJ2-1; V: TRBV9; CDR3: ASSVEGVNYNEQF
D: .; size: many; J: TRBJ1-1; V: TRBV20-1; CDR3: SARDPGGPDSEAF
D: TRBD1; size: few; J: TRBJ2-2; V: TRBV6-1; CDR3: ASTYTGGPGELF
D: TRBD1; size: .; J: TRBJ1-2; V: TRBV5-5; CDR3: ASSLGQGLSYGYT
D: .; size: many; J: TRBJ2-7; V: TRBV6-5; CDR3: ASSYSFEGPLGSEQY
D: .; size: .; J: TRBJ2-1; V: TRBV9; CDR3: ASSVTPSSYNEQF
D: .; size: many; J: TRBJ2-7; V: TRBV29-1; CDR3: SVAAGTYEQY
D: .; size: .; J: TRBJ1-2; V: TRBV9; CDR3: ASSVAADYGYT
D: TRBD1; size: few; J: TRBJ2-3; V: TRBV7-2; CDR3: ASSLGQTQY
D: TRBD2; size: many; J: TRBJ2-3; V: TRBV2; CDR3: ASMAGGQPSTDTQY
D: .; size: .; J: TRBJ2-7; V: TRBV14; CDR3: ASSIRDYEQY
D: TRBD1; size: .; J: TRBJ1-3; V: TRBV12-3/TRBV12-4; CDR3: ASIDPQGFGNTIY
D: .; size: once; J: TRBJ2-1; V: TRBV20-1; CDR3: SAVQGRNEQF
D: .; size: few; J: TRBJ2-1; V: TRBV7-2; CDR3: ASSLVVPHNEQF
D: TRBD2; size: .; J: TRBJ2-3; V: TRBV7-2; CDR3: ASSLLSSGRDTQY
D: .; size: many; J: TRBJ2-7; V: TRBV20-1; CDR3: SASYQTNAYEQY
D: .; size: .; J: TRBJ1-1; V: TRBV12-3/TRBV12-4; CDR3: ASSLGGYEAF